What follows is one T cell receptor (beta chain) and its context. Its antigen is still unknown. MiXCR, run by TCRdb on the multiplex PCR reads, gives a single entry per CDR3 protein. Seen here are about 230,000 distinct CDR3 sequences, roughly 32% observed once, and the top ten hold just over 1.4%. Breast cancer patients provided tissue from their axillary draining lymph nodes. CDR3 size: 17 residues. From germline, CDR1 is LNHNV and CDR2 YYDKDF (reference sequence). V lost 0 bases, J lost 3 bases, and 6 bases stayed unmatched. These data originate in a study of breast tumors, draining lymph nodes, adjacent tissues. Study-level results: That most tumor T cells come from lymph nodes remained unproven.

This receptor was identified in a female donor with breast cancer. Some clones in this sample may be carry-over from other donors' samples. Sample: axillary lymph node tissue. The chain uses TRBV15 and TRBJ2-3; 10 bases are shared with TRBD2. CDR3 sequence: CATSRDTLAGATDTQYF. The CDR3 nucleotides read TGTGCCACCAGCAGAGATACCCTAGCGGGAGCAACAGATACGCAGTATTTT.